Below, 23 T cell receptor beta chains from the same sample are listed, as sequenced in a study of HIV-infected patients and healthy controls. All unsorted peripheral T cells were captured because whole blood was used without fractionation. Alpha and beta constant-region primers primed reverse transcription of approximately 460 ng RNA. Using multiplexing indices, alpha and beta chain libraries were generated apart by chain-specific third strand synthesis. A single record per CDR3 protein comes from TCRdb applying MiXCR to the 5' RACE reads. This table holds 10,000 to 15,000 distinct CDR3 sequences, about a tenth found once. Sample: blood. All receptors derive from an adult in good health.

This clonotype was seen at least ten times. The gene calls are TRBV20-1 and TRBJ2-1; TRBD2 matches at 11 bases. The V gene's germline CDR1 is DFQATT and CDR2 SNEGSKA (reference sequence). This CDR3 has 16 residues. Losses at the gene ends were 7 bases for V and 3 bases for J; bases not matched to a gene: 11. CDR3 sequence (DNA): TGCAGTGTTTTAGCCCGACTAGCGGGATTCTACAATGAGCAGTTCTTC. This translates into CSVLARLAGFYNEQFF.

By proportion, this clonotype is medium-sized (0.01 to 0.1%). This chain joins TRBV25-1 and TRBJ2-5; D call uncertain. The germline CDR1 and CDR2 sequences are MGHDK and SYGVNS. V was shortened by 4 bases and J by 0 bases, with 3 bases between the two germline ends. The CDR3 length is 12 residues. The CDR3 bases are TGTGCCAGCAGTGGCCACCAAGAGACCCAGTACTTC. It codes for CASSGHQETQYF.

This clonotype was detected many times. This rearrangement joins TRBV30 to TRBJ1-1, with 9 bases lining up with TRBD1. Germline trimming cut 1 base from V and 3 bases from J; bases unmatched to any gene: 9. This CDR3 contains 16 residues. The V gene's germline CDR1 is GTSNPN and CDR2 SVGIG (reference sequence). The CDR3 reads CAWSAVQGAWDTEAFF. The CDR3, as DNA: TGTGCCTGGAGTGCCGTACAGGGGGCGTGGGACACTGAAGCTTTCTTT.

The chain couples TRBV13 to TRBJ2-1; D is undetermined. The V end lost 1 base, the J end lost 8 bases, and 18 bases lay between the germline ends. The CDR3 loop spans 16 amino acids. The V gene's germline CDR1 is PRHDT and CDR2 FYEKMQ (reference sequence). The DNA of the CDR3 is TGTGCCAGCAGCTTAGTAGTGGAATCCCCCAGGTATGAGCAGTTCTTC. Protein product: CASSLVVESPRYEQFF.

Only a few counts were recorded for this clonotype. This chain joins TRBV7-2 and TRBJ2-5; 9 bases fit TRBD2. The V segment lost 0 bases and the J segment 4 bases; nucleotides outside the gene matches: 6. Germline V gives CDR1 SGHTA, CDR2 FQGNSA. CDR3 length: 16 residues. CDR3 DNA sequence: TGTGCCAGCAGCTTAGCGCGTTTTAGCGGGAGAGAGACCCAGTACTTC. It encodes CASSLARFSGRETQYF.

There are a few counts of this clonotype. The chain carries TRBV4-1 and TRBJ2-1, with TRBD2 matching 7 bases. The length of the CDR3 is 19 residues. Looked up from germline, CDR1 is MGHRA and CDR2 is YSYEKL. V lost 3 bases, J lost 1 base, and 15 bases stayed unmatched. The CDR3 DNA sequence: TGCGCCAGCAGCCACGCCACCCCCCTACTAGCGCGTTCCTACAATGAGCAGTTCTTC. Amino acids: CASSHATPLLARSYNEQFF.

This clonotype is classed as medium-sized. The chain recombines TRBV20-1 with TRBJ2-1, with D unclear. V lost 0 bases and J 5 bases, leaving 11 bases between the germline ends. This CDR3 is 14 amino acids long. Germline loops: CDR1 DFQATT, CDR2 SNEGSKA (reference sequence). CDR3 DNA sequence: TGCAGTGCTAGAGAAACACTTCAGAACAATGAGCAGTTCTTC. Translation: CSARETLQNNEQFF.

This clonotype is deemed medium-sized (0.01 to 0.1%). This rearrangement joins TRBV7-2 to TRBJ1-2, with D maybe TRBD1 (6 bases). Trimming cost V 6 bases and J 10 bases, with 12 bases left between them. This CDR3 contains 11 residues. Germline assignment: CDR1 SGHTA and CDR2 FQGNSA. CDR3 residues: CASSYQGPYTF. CDR3 DNA: TGTGCCAGCAGTTATCAGGGGCCCTACACCTTC.

This clonotype is labeled as medium-sized. This rearrangement joins TRBV18 to TRBJ2-7; D unclear. The length of the CDR3 is 13 residues. V was shortened by 1 base and J by 3 bases, with 7 bases between the two germline ends. Looked up from germline, CDR1 is KGHSH and CDR2 is LQKENI. Here the CDR3 reads CASSPQNHYEQYF. CDR3 DNA: TGTGCCAGCTCACCACAGAATCACTACGAGCAGTACTTC.

This clonotype was counted many times. This rearrangement joins TRBV2 to TRBJ1-4; TRBD1 is a possible D gene (5 bases). CDR3 length: 14 residues. In germline, CDR1 is SNHLY, CDR2 FYNNEI. V dropped 8 bases and J dropped 8 bases, with 18 bases sitting between them. The CDR3 region has the DNA TGTGCCAGCGGCGTGAACCCCCAGGGAGAAAAACTGTTTTTT. Translated: CASGVNPQGEKLFF. Using reference TRBV2 and TRBJ1-4 for the parts outside the CDR3, the full variable domain is EPEVTQTPSHQVTQMGQEVILRCVPISNHLYFYWYRQILGQKVEFLVSFYNNEISEKSEIFDDQFSVERPDGSNFTLKIRSTKLEDSAMYFCASGVNPQGEKLFFGSGTQLSVL.

V is TRBV7-9 and J is TRBJ2-2; TRBD2 might be the D (7 bases). Trimming left V 4 bases short and J 1 base short, with 16 bases between. From germline, CDR1 is SEHNR and CDR2 FQNEAQ (reference sequence). This CDR3 contains 17 residues. CDR3 residues: CASSSPGASGNTGELFF. In DNA, the CDR3 is TGTGCCAGCAGCTCCCCAGGGGCTAGCGGGAACACCGGGGAGCTGTTTTTT.

The chain couples TRBV20-1 to TRBJ2-1, with 14 bases aligning to TRBD2. The CDR3 is made up of 14 amino acids. V lost 5 bases and J lost 9; bases outside the gene matches: 6. CDR1 is DFQATT, CDR2 SNEGSKA, per germline (reference sequence). In nucleotides, the CDR3 is TGCAGTGCTCGGACTAGCGGGAGGATAAGTGAGCAGTTCTTC. The encoded protein is CSARTSGRISEQFF.

Within the sample, this clonotype is medium-sized. V and J are TRBV20-1 and TRBJ2-1; TRBD2 agrees at 8 bases. V trimming: 5 bases; J trimming: 7 bases; junction bases outside the gene matches: 10. This CDR3 is 14 amino acids long. Germline CDR1 DFQATT, CDR2 SNEGSKA (reference sequence). CDR3 amino acids: CSAAPAGGRNEQFF. As DNA, the CDR3 is TGCAGTGCTGCACCCGCGGGGGGCCGGAATGAGCAGTTCTTC.

By frequency in the sample, this clonotype is medium-sized (0.01 to 0.1%). The V call is TRBV20-1, the J call TRBJ2-7; 11 nucleotides match TRBD2. Germline V lookup: CDR1 DFQATT, CDR2 SNEGSKA (reference sequence). V lost 3 bases and J lost 6; bases outside the gene matches: 7. CDR3 length: 14 residues. The CDR3 DNA reads TGCAGTGCTAGCCCACTAGCGGGAGAGAGCGAGCAGTACTTC. Translation: CSASPLAGESEQYF.

This clonotype has only one observation. The J gene is TRBJ1-5, the V gene TRBV6-5; possible D gene TRBD1, 6 bases. The CDR3 runs to 13 residues. V dropped 8 bases and J dropped 4 bases, with 12 bases sitting between them. CDR1 MNHEY and CDR2 SVGAGI come from the germline V gene. In nucleotides, the CDR3 is TGTGCCAGCGCGCAGGGGATTAATCAGCCCCAGCATTTT. It yields the protein CASAQGINQPQHF.

The gene calls are TRBV6-5 and TRBJ1-5; D may be TRBD1 (5 bases). Per germline, CDR1 MNHEY and CDR2 SVGAGI. Between the trimmed V and J ends, which lost 8 bases and 1 base, there was a span of 9 bases. CDR3 length equals 13 residues. The CDR3 sequence: CASQQGSNQPQHF. The CDR3 DNA reads TGTGCCAGCCAGCAGGGAAGCAATCAGCCCCAGCATTTT.

This clonotype was seen ten or more times. V is TRBV27 and J is TRBJ1-2; TRBD1 aligns across 8 bases. The CDR3 has 11 residues. In germline, CDR1 is MNHEY, CDR2 SMNVEV (reference sequence). The ends lost 8 bases at V and 6 bases at J; junction bases unmatched: 2. The CDR3 DNA reads TGTGCCAGCCGGACAGGGCATGGCTACACCTTC. It codes for CASRTGHGYTF.

This clonotype counts as medium-sized. The rearrangement joins TRBV16 to TRBJ1-1, with 9 positions matching TRBD1. This CDR3 is built from 15 residues. Looked up from germline, CDR1 is KGHSY and CDR2 is FQNENV. V trimming: 2 bases; J trimming: 6 bases; junction bases outside the gene matches: 7. The CDR3 coding sequence is TGTGCCAGCAGCCAACCGGGACAGGGTTTCCCTGAAGCTTTCTTT. It yields the protein CASSQPGQGFPEAFF. Combining the CDR3 with reference TRBV16 and TRBJ1-1 gives the whole variable domain GEEVAQTPKHLVRGEGQKAKLYCAPIKGHSYVFWYQQVLKNEFKFLISFQNENVFDETGMPKERFSAKCLPNSPCSLEIQATKLEDSAVYFCASSQPGQGFPEAFFGQGTRLTVV.

This clonotype is labeled as medium-sized. J is TRBJ2-1 and V is TRBV20-1, with D possibly being TRBD2 (5 bases). The CDR3 has 15 amino acids. V was clipped by 6 bases and J by 0 bases, with 15 bases between them. Germline V gene lookup returns CDR1 DFQATT and CDR2 SNEGSKA (reference sequence). The CDR3 sequence: CSAPRQRSSYNEQFF. CDR3 nucleotides: TGCAGTGCACCCCGCCAGCGGTCCTCCTACAATGAGCAGTTCTTC.

Within the sample, this clonotype is medium-sized. This CDR3 reads CASSRGGTDTQYF. CDR3 coding DNA: TGTGCCAGCAGTAGGGGAGGCACAGATACGCAGTATTTT. The rearrangement uses TRBV27 and TRBJ2-3, with D possibly called TRBD1 or TRBD2 (5 bases each). V was pared by 5 bases and J by 1 base, with 7 bases between. Looked up from germline, CDR1 is MNHEY and CDR2 is SMNVEV (reference sequence). This CDR3 has 13 residues.

This clonotype is termed medium-sized. The genes are TRBV28 and TRBJ1-2; D uncertain. Looked up from germline, CDR1 is MDHEN and CDR2 is SYDVKM. There are 14 residues in the CDR3. Between the trimmed V and J ends, which lost 1 base and 7 bases, there was a span of 13 bases. CDR3 sequence reads: CASSLFGDAGGYTF. The DNA of the CDR3 is TGTGCCAGCAGTTTATTCGGGGATGCGGGTGGCTACACCTTC.

This clonotype was seen at least ten times. V and J are TRBV7-2 and TRBJ1-5; D possibly corresponds to TRBD1 (5 bases). This CDR3 is built from 14 residues. Trimming left V 3 bases short and J 0 bases short, with 6 bases between. CDR1 and CDR2 from the germline V gene are SGHTA and FQGNSA. The CDR3 region is CASSLGLSNQPQHF. The CDR3 region has the DNA TGTGCCAGCAGCTTGGGACTTAGCAATCAGCCCCAGCATTTT. The full variable domain, its missing parts supplied by reference TRBV7-2 and TRBJ1-5, is GAGVSQSPSNKVTEKGKDVELRCDPISGHTALYWYRQSLGQGLEFLIYFQGNSAPDKSGLPSDRFSAERTGGSVSTLTIQRTQQEDSAVYLCASSLGLSNQPQHFGDGTRLSIL.

By sample share, this clonotype is medium-sized. The V call is TRBV2, the J call TRBJ1-6; tentative D call: TRBD1 (6 bases). The germline CDR1 and CDR2 sequences are SNHLY and FYNNEI. Trimming pared 7 bases from V and 9 bases from J, leaving 10 bases between. There are 12 residues in the CDR3. The CDR3 loop is CASKDSLSPLHF. Written as DNA, the CDR3 is TGTGCCAGCAAGGACAGCCTTTCACCCCTCCACTTT.